The following is a TCR beta chain sequence with its context. These data originate in a study of blood T cell repertoires in COVID-19. CDR3 size: 17 residues. The ends lost 4 bases at V and 0 bases at J; junction bases unmatched: 8. Germline-derived CDR1 and CDR2 are KGHDR and SFDVKD. Generated by immunoSEQ multiplex PCR, the TCRdb table keeps only in-frame clones and is missing some. The table lists 80,000 or so clones, approximately 80% of them singletons. The specimen sequenced was peripheral blood. The sequence was collected from a woman aged 55-69 years with acute or convalescent COVID-19. The chain carries TRBV24-1 and TRBJ2-4, with 7 bases matching TRBD1. CDR3 protein: CATSDYDRVLAKNIQYF. The DNA of the CDR3 is TGTGCCACCAGTGACTACGACAGGGTACTAGCCAAAAACATTCAGTACTTC.